This T cell receptor (beta chain) was captured by sequencing in a study of RUNX1 and TCR beta rearrangement in T-cell leukemia (dated by TCRdb to 2018 to 2021). In the study overall: The comparison of TCR beta rearrangements and CDR3 junctions set 13 to 15 T-ALLs carrying mono-allelic acquired RUNX1 mutations against approximately 10 T-ALLs that were RUNX1 wildtype. An earlier study had already determined the RUNX1 mutation status of the T-ALL cases. More diverse maturation arrest stages were spanned by RUNX1-mutated T-ALLs, including cases arrested before the onset of TCR beta rearrangement. After EuroClonality multiplex PCR on genomic DNA, Genescan analysis was used to assess TCR rearrangements. RUNX1 wildtype T-ALLs were selected to carry at least incomplete clonal TCR beta rearrangements, enabling D1 versus D2 segment comparison. TCR beta rearrangements in human T-ALL were analyzed for comparison with findings from a Runx1 knockout mouse model. The RUNX1 wildtype T-ALLs were matched for an immature maturation arrest stage, which was defined as lacking cytoplasmic or surface TCR beta protein. The multicentric trials were GRAALL-2003 and GRAALL-2005. All RUNX1 mutations in the mutated group were heterozygous, around eleven in the Runt homology domain and a few in the transactivation domain.

Receptor amplification or capture employed PCR. The sequencer was an Illumina MiSeq. Next generation amplicon sequencing was used to characterize TCR beta DJ and VDJ rearrangements. As for the original processing: Amplicon sequencing data were analyzed with the Vidjil software to identify clonal TCR beta rearrangements. TCR beta rearrangement characteristics were compared between RUNX1-mutated and wildtype groups using two-tailed Fisher exact tests. The public sequencing data were trimmed at Q25 with fastp and processed into clonotypes with MiXCR by TCRdb, which kept only in-frame beta chains. CDR3 protein sequences are deduplicated, and each keeps its most common genes and DNA. These V and J calls are TCRdb output, not the study's own analysis. Counted in this sample were 570 or so distinct CDR3 sequences; 22% of them appeared once. The ten largest clones add up to approximately 28% of the sample.

For oncotyping and quantification of minimal residual disease, T-ALL samples were taken at diagnosis from children and adults treated according to protocol. This clonotype occurred a few times. Its antigen remains unidentified. Nothing much larger sits one base from this clone, and base qualities are not available. Study-wide findings and limitations: TCR beta D1 segment usage did not differ significantly between RUNX1-mutated (about 83%) and wildtype (61%) T-ALL clonal rearrangements. Similar TCR beta J1 cluster usage was observed in RUNX1-mutated and wildtype T-ALLs, and no significant difference was found. Clonal TCR beta rearrangements were carried by fewer RUNX1-mutated T-ALLs (about 68%) than has been reported for T-ALL generally (over 75%). Too few clonal rearrangements were available to evaluate TCR beta CDR3 length or D segment truncation in T-ALLs.

The receptor was isolated from a male donor with T-cell acute lymphoblastic leukemia. The sample consisted of blood.

The base sequence is TGTGCCAGTAGTACAGAACTCGGGACAGGGGGCATTGACACTGAAGCTTTCTTT. Its translation is CASSTELGTGGIDTEAFF. The chain is made from TRBV19 and TRBJ1-1; the central 12 bases match TRBD1. The CDR3 measures 18 amino acids from cysteine to phenylalanine. Left in the record is the CDR3 DNA by itself, 54 bases read in frame from the first base. At the junction V is shortened by 4 bases and J by 3 bases; bases outside the gene matches: 12. The germline V gene (reference sequence) yields LNHDA for CDR1 and SQIVND for CDR2.